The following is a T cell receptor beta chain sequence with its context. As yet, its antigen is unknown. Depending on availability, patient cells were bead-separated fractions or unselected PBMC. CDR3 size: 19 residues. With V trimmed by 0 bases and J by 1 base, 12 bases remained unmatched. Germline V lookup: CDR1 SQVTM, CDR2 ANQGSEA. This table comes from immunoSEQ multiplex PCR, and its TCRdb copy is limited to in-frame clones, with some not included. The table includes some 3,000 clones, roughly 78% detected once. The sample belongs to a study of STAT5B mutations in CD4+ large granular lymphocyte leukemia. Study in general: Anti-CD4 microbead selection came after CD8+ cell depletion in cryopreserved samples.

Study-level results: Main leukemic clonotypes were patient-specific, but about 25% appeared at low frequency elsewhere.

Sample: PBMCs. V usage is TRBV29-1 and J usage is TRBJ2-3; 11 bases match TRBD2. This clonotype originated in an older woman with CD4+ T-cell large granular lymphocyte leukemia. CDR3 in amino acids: CSVEDSWASGGPRTDTQYF. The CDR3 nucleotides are TGCAGCGTTGAAGATAGTTGGGCTAGCGGGGGGCCACGCACAGATACGCAGTATTTT.